A selection of T cell receptor beta chains follows, all from one sample in a study of blood T cell repertoires in COVID-19. The repertoire was sequenced with immunoSEQ multiplex PCR; TCRdb's copy has only in-frame clones and lacks some. The data contain more than 150,000 clones, roughly 89% of them seen just once; the ten biggest clones take up approximately 0.64%. Sequencing was performed on peripheral blood. The receptors originated from a middle-aged man with acute or convalescent COVID-19. CDR3s include the opening cysteine and the closing phenylalanine or tryptophan. A D gene is named only where the DNA matches it firmly. For some rows the clone size is stated as once, few or many, or as a class when expanded; others skip it.

d_call	clone_size	v_call	j_call	cdr3_nt	cdr3_aa
TRBD2	NA	TRBV6-5	TRBJ2-7	TGTGCCAGCAGTTACTTCGGCGGGAGCTACGAGCAGTACTTC	CASSYFGGSYEQYF
NA	NA	TRBV3-1/TRBV3-2	TRBJ2-6	TGTGCCAGCAGCCACAAGAGCTCTGGGGCCAACGTCCTGACTTTC	CASSHKSSGANVLTF
NA	NA	TRBV10-3	TRBJ1-1	TGTGCCACCAGGGGCACAGGGACGGATTACACTGAAGCTTTCTTT	CATRGTGTDYTEAFF
TRBD1	NA	TRBV5-5	TRBJ1-1	TGTGCCAGCAACCCGGGTAGGGGGCTGGCGAACACTGAAGCTTTCTTT	CASNPGRGLANTEAFF
NA	NA	TRBV30	TRBJ2-5	TGTGCCTGGAGTGCTTTCCAACGGGAGCATGAGACCCAGTACTTC	CAWSAFQREHETQYF
TRBD1	NA	TRBV28	TRBJ1-2	TGTGCCAGCAGTACCCCGGGACAGGGGACCCGAAGGGGGAATGGCTACACCTTC	CASSTPGQGTRRGNGYTF
NA	NA	TRBV19	TRBJ1-1	TGTGCCAGTAGTTCGGGGACTCGGACTGAAGCTTTCTTT	CASSSGTRTEAFF
TRBD1	few	TRBV2	TRBJ1-5	TGTGCCAGCAGAACGGGACAGGGAAATCAGCCCCAGCATTTT	CASRTGQGNQPQHF
NA	NA	TRBV16	TRBJ1-5	TGTGCCAGCAGCCAAATGTCTAGGCCCGAGCAGCCCCAGCATTTT	CASSQMSRPEQPQHF
NA	NA	TRBV29-1	TRBJ2-1	TGCAGCGTCCGACTAGGTTTCGATGAGCAGTTCTTC	CSVRLGFDEQFF
TRBD1	once	TRBV15	TRBJ1-5	TGTGCCACCAGCAGAAGAAAGCAGGGGGAATCCCAGCATTTT	CATSRRKQGESQHF
NA	NA	TRBV28	TRBJ1-5	TGTGCCAGCAGTTTAGTGACAGCCTCCGCGCCCCAGCATTTT	CASSLVTASAPQHF
TRBD1	NA	TRBV19	TRBJ1-1	TGTGCCAGTAGCCCGACAGGGGTATTGAACACTGAAGCTTTCTTT	CASSPTGVLNTEAFF
NA	NA	TRBV6-1	TRBJ1-5	TGTGCCAGCAGTGAAGTGGGAGGAAGCAATCAGCCCCAGCATTTT	CASSEVGGSNQPQHF
NA	NA	TRBV10-3	TRBJ1-5	TGTGCCATCAGTGAGTCTCAGACATATAGCAATCAGCCCCAGCATTTT	CAISESQTYSNQPQHF
NA	NA	TRBV19	TRBJ2-7	TGTGCCAGTAGTGGGCGAGATCTCTTCGAGCAGTACTTC	CASSGRDLFEQYF
NA	NA	TRBV7-2	TRBJ2-1	TGTGCCAGCAGCTATGGGGGGAGTCACTACAATGAGCAGTTCTTC	CASSYGGSHYNEQFF
TRBD2	NA	TRBV15	TRBJ2-4	TGTGCCACCAGCAGAGGTGGGGGGGTAGGCAAAAACATTCAGTACTTC	CATSRGGGVGKNIQYF